Detailed here is one T cell receptor (beta chain). The antigen this receptor binds is unknown. Base quality data are lacking; no much larger clone is found one base away. The sample is drawn from a study of glioma-infiltrating T cells after dendritic cell vaccination (dated by TCRdb to the mid-2010s). Some background on the complete study: The cohort comprised approximately 15 glioblastoma patients from Phase I and II dendritic cell vaccination trials, 9 newly diagnosed and 6 with recurrent disease. Autologous tumor lysate-pulsed dendritic cell vaccination was administered to the patients between about 2003 and 2012. The vaccine was prepared from monocyte-derived dendritic cells that were cultured for approximately seven days with IL-4 and GM-CSF and then pulsed overnight with autologous tumor lysate. Three intradermal dendritic cell vaccine injections were administered to patients at biweekly intervals in the arm below the axilla. Tumor-infiltrating lymphocyte content was quantified and tumor and blood repertoires were compared in dendritic cell-vaccinated glioblastoma patients by deep sequencing of TCR beta CDR3 regions. Survival after dendritic cell vaccination was correlated with TCR sequencing metrics such as TIL content and the overlap between tumor and blood repertoires.

What the work shows at the level of the full study, not this receptor alone: TCR clonality showed no direct relationship with survival, which suggests that a diverse polyclonal response may be important. The cohort was small and heterogeneous, with few patients having full blood and tumor sets and even fewer initial-recurrent tumor pairs. The response model built on TCR overlap across three groups was characterized as speculative, with prospective validation still needed. After dendritic cell vaccination, a higher estimated pretreatment TIL content predicted longer time to progression and overall survival.

The time point label, as the study defines it: after dendritic cell vaccination, including at tumor progression/relapse. Patients were selected for having adequate residual fresh-frozen tumor tissue and more than two years of available survival data. An isocitrate dehydrogenase mutation was not carried by any of the glioblastoma patients, although molecular status was otherwise variable. PBMC were collected before vaccination, two weeks after the third vaccination, and at tumor progression if tumor progression occurred. The Qiagen DNeasy Blood extraction Kit was used for extraction of genomic DNA. The immunoSEQ assay amplified TCRB CDR3 regions from 1.5 to 2.5 micrograms of genomic DNA, or from all available DNA when less than that amount was available. For multiplex PCR, 60 forward primers for TCR V beta segments and 13 reverse primers for J beta segments were used. To estimate reads per starting template, synthetic control templates were spiked into each sample at limiting dilution. The Illumina HiSeq System generated sequencing reads of 87 bp. On the study's bioinformatics: PCR and sequencing errors were removed by merging closely related sequences with a nearest neighbor algorithm. TCR overlap was defined as the percentage of unique tumor TCR beta sequences that were also present in the same patient's peripheral blood. TCRdb mirrors the immuneACCESS table, restricted to in-frame sequences. Some clones are absent from its copies; in checked studies, under half trace to an unresolved V gene, and the reason for the others is unknown. D and trimming come from the DNA, and the V and J calls and clone size come from that table. Here the sample has approximately 50,000 clones; 89% occur a single time. Roughly 5.6% of the sample lies in the top ten.

The receptor was isolated from a human donor with glioblastoma. The source material was blood, sampled after dendritic cell vaccination.

CDR3 protein: CASSLAGEPLNQPQHF. The sequenced DNA: TGTGCCAGCAGCTTGGCGGGGGAACCCTTAAATCAGCCCCAGCATTTT. Here the chain combines TRBV5-6 and TRBJ1-5; matching of 5 bases hints at TRBD1 as the D gene. CDR1 SGHDT and CDR2 YYEEEE are derived from the germline V gene. V was cut back by 0 bases and J by 4 bases, leaving a gap of 14 bases between them. Reading from cysteine to phenylalanine, the CDR3 counts 16 amino acids. The entry retains the CDR3 DNA only, 48 bases that are in frame from base 1.